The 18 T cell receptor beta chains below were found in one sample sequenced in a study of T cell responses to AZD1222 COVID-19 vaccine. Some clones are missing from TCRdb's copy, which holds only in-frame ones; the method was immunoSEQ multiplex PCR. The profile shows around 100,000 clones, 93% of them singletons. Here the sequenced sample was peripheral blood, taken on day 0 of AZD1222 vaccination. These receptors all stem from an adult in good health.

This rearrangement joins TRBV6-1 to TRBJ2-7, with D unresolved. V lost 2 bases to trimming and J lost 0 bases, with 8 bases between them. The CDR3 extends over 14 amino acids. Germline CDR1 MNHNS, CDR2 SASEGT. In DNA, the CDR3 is TGTGCCAGCAGTGAAAGGCACCCCTCCTACGAGCAGTACTTC. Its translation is CASSERHPSYEQYF.

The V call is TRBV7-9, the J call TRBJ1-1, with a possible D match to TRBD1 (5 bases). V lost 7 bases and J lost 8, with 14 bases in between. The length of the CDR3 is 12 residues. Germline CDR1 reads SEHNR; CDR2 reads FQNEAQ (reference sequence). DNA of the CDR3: TGTGCCAGCACCCCCGGGGCAGGGGAAGCTTTCTTT. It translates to CASTPGAGEAFF. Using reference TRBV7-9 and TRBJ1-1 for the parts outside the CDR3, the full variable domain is DTGVSQNPRHKITKRGQNVTFRCDPISEHNRLYWYRQTLGQGPEFLTYFQNEAQLEKSRLLSDRFSAERPKGSFSTLEIQRTEQGDSAMYLCASTPGAGEAFFGQGTRLTVV.

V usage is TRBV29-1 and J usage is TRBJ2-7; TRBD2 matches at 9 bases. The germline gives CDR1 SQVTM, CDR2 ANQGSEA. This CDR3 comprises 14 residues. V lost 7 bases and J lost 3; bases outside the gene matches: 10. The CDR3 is CSARNGLASYEQYF. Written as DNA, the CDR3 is TGCAGCGCGCGGAACGGACTAGCGAGCTACGAGCAGTACTTC.

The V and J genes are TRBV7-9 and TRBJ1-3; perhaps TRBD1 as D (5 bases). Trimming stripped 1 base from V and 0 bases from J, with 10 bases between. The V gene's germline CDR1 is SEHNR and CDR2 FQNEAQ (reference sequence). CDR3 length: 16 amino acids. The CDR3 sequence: CASSLGGAYSGNTIYF. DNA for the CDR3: TGTGCCAGCAGCTTAGGCGGGGCATACTCTGGAAACACCATATATTTT.

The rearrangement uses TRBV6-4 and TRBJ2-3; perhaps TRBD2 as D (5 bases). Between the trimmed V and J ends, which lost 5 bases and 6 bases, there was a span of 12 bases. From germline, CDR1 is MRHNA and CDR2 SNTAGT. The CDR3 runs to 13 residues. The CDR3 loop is CASSSRERDTQYF. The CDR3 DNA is TGTGCCAGCAGTTCCCGTGAGCGGGATACGCAGTATTTT.

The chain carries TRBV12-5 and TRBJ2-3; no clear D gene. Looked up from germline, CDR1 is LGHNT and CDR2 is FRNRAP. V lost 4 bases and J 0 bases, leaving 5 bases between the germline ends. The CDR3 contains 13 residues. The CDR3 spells CASGSPSTDTQYF. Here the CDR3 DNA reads TGTGCTAGTGGTTCCCCTAGCACAGATACGCAGTATTTT.

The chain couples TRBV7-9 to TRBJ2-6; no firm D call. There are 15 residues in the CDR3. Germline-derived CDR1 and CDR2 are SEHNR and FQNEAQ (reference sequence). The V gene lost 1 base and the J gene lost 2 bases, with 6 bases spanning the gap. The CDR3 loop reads CASSLGGTGANVLTF. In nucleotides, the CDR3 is TGTGCCAGCAGCTTAGGAGGAACTGGGGCCAACGTCCTGACTTTC.

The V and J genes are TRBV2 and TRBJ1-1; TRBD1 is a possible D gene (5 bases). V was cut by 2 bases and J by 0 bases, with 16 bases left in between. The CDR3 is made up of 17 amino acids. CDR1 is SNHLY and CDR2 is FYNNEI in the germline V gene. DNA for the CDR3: TGTGCCAGCAGTGAAAGGGCGGGGGTACCTATGAACACTGAAGCTTTCTTT. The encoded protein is CASSERAGVPMNTEAFF.

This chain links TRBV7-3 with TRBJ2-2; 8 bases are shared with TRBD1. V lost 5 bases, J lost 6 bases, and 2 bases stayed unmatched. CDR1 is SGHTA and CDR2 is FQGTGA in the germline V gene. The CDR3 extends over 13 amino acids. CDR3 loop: CASSADRAGELFF. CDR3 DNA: TGTGCCAGCAGCGCGGACAGGGCCGGGGAGCTGTTTTTT.

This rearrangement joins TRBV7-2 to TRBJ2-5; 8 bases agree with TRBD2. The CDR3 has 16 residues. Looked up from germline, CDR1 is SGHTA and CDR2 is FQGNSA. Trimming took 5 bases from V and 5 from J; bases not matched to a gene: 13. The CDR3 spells CASSTRGVAGFETQYF. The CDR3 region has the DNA TGTGCCAGCAGCACTAGGGGCGTAGCGGGATTTGAGACCCAGTACTTC.

CDR3 in amino acids: CASSQGHNTGELFF. The CDR3 region has the DNA TGCGCCAGCAGCCAAGGACACAACACCGGGGAGCTGTTTTTT. The chain joins TRBV5-1 to TRBJ2-2; D is perhaps TRBD1 (5 bases). Germline CDR1 and CDR2: SGHRS and YFSETQ. The CDR3 length is 14 residues. Trimming took off 4 bases at V and 2 bases at J, with 9 bases between the two ends.

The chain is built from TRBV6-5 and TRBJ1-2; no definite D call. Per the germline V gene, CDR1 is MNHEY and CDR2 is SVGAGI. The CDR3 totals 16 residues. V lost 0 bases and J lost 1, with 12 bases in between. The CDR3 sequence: CASSYSRQLSNYGYTF. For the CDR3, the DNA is TGTGCCAGCAGTTACTCGAGGCAGCTAAGTAACTATGGCTACACCTTC.

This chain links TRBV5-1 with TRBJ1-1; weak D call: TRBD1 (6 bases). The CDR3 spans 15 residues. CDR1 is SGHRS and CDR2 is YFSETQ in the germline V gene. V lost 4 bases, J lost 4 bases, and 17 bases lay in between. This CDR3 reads CASSLRRTARTEAFF. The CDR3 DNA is TGCGCCAGCAGCCTCCGGAGGACAGCTCGCACTGAAGCTTTCTTT.

The CDR3 is CASHQAGIHYEQYF. The CDR3 region has the DNA TGTGCCAGCCATCAAGCCGGGATCCACTACGAGCAGTACTTC. V gene TRBV27 combines with J gene TRBJ2-7, with a tentative D call TRBD2 (5 bases). Germline V gene data show CDR1 as MNHEY and CDR2 as SMNVEV (reference sequence). Trimming removed 8 bases at V and 3 bases at J, with 17 bases between. The CDR3 contains 14 residues.

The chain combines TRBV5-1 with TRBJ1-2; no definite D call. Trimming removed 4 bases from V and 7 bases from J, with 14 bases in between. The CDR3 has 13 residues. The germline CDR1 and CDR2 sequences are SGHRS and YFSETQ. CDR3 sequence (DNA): TGCGCCAGCAGCCCCGGTCCTTCAGGTGGCTACACCTTC. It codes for CASSPGPSGGYTF.

CDR3 bases: TGTGCCACCAGTGATTCCCTCAACAGGGCTACGCAGTATTTT. It is translated as CATSDSLNRATQYF. This chain links TRBV24-1 with TRBJ2-3; a weak D match, TRBD1 (6 bases). The V gene's germline CDR1 is KGHDR and CDR2 SFDVKD. The V end was cut by 2 bases, the J end by 8 bases, with 13 bases between. This CDR3 contains 14 residues.

CDR3 sequence: CATKPSAPGRNEQFF. DNA of the CDR3: TGCGCCACCAAGCCATCTGCCCCCGGCCGTAATGAGCAGTTCTTC. The rearrangement uses TRBV5-1 and TRBJ2-1; unclear D gene. The CDR3 sequence is 15 residues long. The germline V and J ends were trimmed by 9 bases and 7 bases, with 23 bases remaining between them. CDR1 is SGHRS and CDR2 is YFSETQ in the germline V gene.

CDR3 DNA: TGTGCCAGCAGTTTCAATCCAAATCAGAGAGGACAGGGGGGACTCTCCTACGAGCAGTACTTC. It yields the protein CASSFNPNQRGQGGLSYEQYF. V and J are TRBV28 and TRBJ2-7; 10 nucleotides align to TRBD1. The V and J ends lost 3 bases and 0 bases, in that order; junction bases with no gene match: 20. The CDR3 is 21 amino acids. The V gene's germline CDR1 is MDHEN and CDR2 SYDVKM.